This T cell receptor beta chain was documented in a study of CXCR3-negative and CXCR3-positive naive CD8 T cells. Broader study findings: High diversity, comparable across both naive subsets, contrasted with much lower diversity in memory CD8+ cells.

This CDR3 is built from 14 residues. Germline loops: CDR1 SGHDN, CDR2 FVKESK. Carrying UMI labels, the TRB cDNA libraries were prepared through 5' RACE. TCRdb derives one entry per CDR3 protein from the 5' RACE reads, leaving out DNA. The sample holds 84,000 or so distinct CDR3 sequences. Worth noting for this clonotype: Antigen specificity is unknown.

The chain combines TRBV14 with TRBJ2-1. Specimen: naive CXCR3- CD8+ T cells from blood. The subset denotes: CD45RO-CCR7+CD27+CD95- naive CD8+ T cells lacking CXCR3 (TNR3-). This clonotype originated in a human donor in good health. Some clones in this sample may be carry-over from other donors' samples. The chain's CDR3 is CASSQESSYNEQFF. Drawing the rest from reference TRBV14 and TRBJ2-1, the complete variable domain is EAGVTQFPSHSVIEKGQTVTLRCDPISGHDNLYWYRRVMGKEIKFLLHFVKESKQDESGMPNNRFLAERTGGTYSTLKVQPAELEDSGVYFCASSQESSYNEQFFGPGTRLTVL.